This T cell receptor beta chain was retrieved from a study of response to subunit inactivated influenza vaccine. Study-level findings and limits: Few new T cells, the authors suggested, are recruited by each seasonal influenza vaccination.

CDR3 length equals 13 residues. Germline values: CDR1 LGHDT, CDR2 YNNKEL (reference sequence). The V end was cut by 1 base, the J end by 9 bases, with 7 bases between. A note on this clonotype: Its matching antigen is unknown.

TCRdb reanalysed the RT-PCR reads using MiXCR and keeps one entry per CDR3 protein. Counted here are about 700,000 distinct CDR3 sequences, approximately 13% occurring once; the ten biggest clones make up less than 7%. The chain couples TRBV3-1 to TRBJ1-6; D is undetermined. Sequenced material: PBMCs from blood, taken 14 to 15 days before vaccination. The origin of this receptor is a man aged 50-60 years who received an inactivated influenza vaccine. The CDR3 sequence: CASSQVSASPLHF. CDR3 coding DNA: TGTGCCAGCAGCCAAGTCTCCGCTTCACCCCTCCACTTT.